Following are 26 T cell receptor beta chains from one sample sequenced in a study of shared clonotypes between healthy human individuals. Profiled with immunoSEQ multiplex PCR; TCRdb holds only in-frame clones, not every one. The sample has about 1 million clones, around four fifths seen once; the top ten hold approximately 1.5%. The source material was memory CD4+ T cells sorted from blood. Indicated subset: CD45RA-negative fraction. The receptors were gathered from a man between 18 and 35 years old in good health.

The rearrangement joins TRBV7-9 to TRBJ1-3; D is perhaps TRBD1 (6 bases). This CDR3 contains 16 residues. Germline lookup yields CDR1 SEHNR and CDR2 FQNEAQ (reference sequence). V was shortened by 5 bases and J by 4 bases, with 18 bases between the two germline ends. The CDR3: CASSHQGLGDGNTIYF. The DNA of the CDR3 is TGTGCCAGCAGCCATCAGGGGTTAGGGGACGGAAACACCATATATTTT.

The J gene is TRBJ2-6, the V gene TRBV18; D is unclear. CDR1 and CDR2 from the germline V gene are KGHSH and LQKENI. The CDR3 is 16 amino acids. Trimming cost V 5 bases and J 2 bases, with 13 bases left between them. DNA of the CDR3: TGTGCCAGCTCATCCGTGCCTTACCCTGGGGCCAACGTCCTGACTTTC. It codes for CASSSVPYPGANVLTF.

In this sample, this clone turned up many times. The J gene is TRBJ2-1, the V gene TRBV11-3; 9 bases are shared with TRBD1. Unmatched junction bases numbered 4, after V lost 5 bases and J lost 2 bases. Germline V CDR1 and CDR2: SGHNT, YENEEA. This CDR3 is built from 15 residues. The CDR3 nucleotides read TGTGCCAGCAGCGCCGGACAGGGGACCTACAATGAGCAGTTCTTC. Translated, it gives CASSAGQGTYNEQFF.

The chain recombines TRBV7-2 with TRBJ2-1, with TRBD2 identical over 7 bases. After removal of 2 bases from V and 10 bases from J, the junction contained 8 bases not matched to a gene. The CDR3 is made up of 14 amino acids. The V gene's germline CDR1 is SGHTA and CDR2 FQGNSA. CDR3 nucleotides: TGTGCCAGCAGCTTACCCGCGACTAGCTGGGAGCAGTTCTTC. Translated: CASSLPATSWEQFF. The full variable domain, in which reference TRBV7-2 and TRBJ2-1 provide the parts outside the CDR3, is GAGVSQSPSNKVTEKGKDVELRCDPISGHTALYWYRQSLGQGLEFLIYFQGNSAPDKSGLPSDRFSAERTGGSVSTLTIQRTQQEDSAVYLCASSLPATSWEQFFGPGTRLTVL.

With regard to this clone: Other DNA variants within this sample encode the same CDR3. The chain recombines TRBV6-5 with TRBJ1-1; TRBD1 might be the D (5 bases). The V and J ends lost 0 bases and 7 bases respectively, with 9 bases between them. This CDR3 has 13 residues. Germline V CDR1 and CDR2: MNHEY, SVGAGI. The CDR3 sequence: CASSYSNGGEAFF. DNA of the CDR3: TGTGCCAGCAGTTACTCGAACGGGGGTGAAGCTTTCTTT.

This clone was recorded only once. V and J are TRBV28 and TRBJ1-2, with 8 bases matching TRBD1. V dropped 6 bases and J dropped 4; count of bases not matched to a gene: 13. The CDR3 consists of 16 residues. From germline, CDR1 is MDHEN and CDR2 SYDVKM. In DNA, the CDR3 is TGTGCCAGCAGGCCCCCGGGACAGGCTAGTATCTATGGCTACACCTTC. It encodes CASRPPGQASIYGYTF.

This clone was detected ten times or more. V and J are TRBV6-1 and TRBJ2-1, with TRBD1 matching 7 bases. V lost 6 bases, J lost 4 bases, and 9 bases stayed unmatched. This CDR3 comprises 15 residues. CDR1 and CDR2 (germline): MNHNS, SASEGT. The CDR3 here is CASRFRDREYNEQFF. CDR3 nucleotides: TGTGCCAGCAGGTTCCGGGACAGAGAATACAATGAGCAGTTCTTC.

This clone was detected a few times. The rearrangement links TRBV4-3 to TRBJ2-7, with 7 bases fitting TRBD2. Germline CDR1 LGHNA, CDR2 YSLEER. J was trimmed by 0 bases and V by 1 base; bases with no gene match: 6. CDR3 length: 16 residues. The CDR3 nucleotides read TGCGCCAGCAGCCAAGGTGGGGGGGTGGTCTCCTACGAGCAGTACTTC. Translated, it gives CASSQGGGVVSYEQYF.

This clone occurred once. The gene calls are TRBV5-4 and TRBJ2-1; possibly TRBD2 for D (6 bases). The ends were cut back, 6 bases at V and 4 bases at J, with 20 bases in the middle. CDR1 and CDR2 from the germline V gene are SGHNT and YYREEE (reference sequence). This CDR3 region has 16 residues. The CDR3 loop is CASKGLPLGGYNEQFF. For the CDR3, the DNA is TGTGCCAGCAAGGGACTTCCCCTTGGAGGTTACAATGAGCAGTTCTTC.

V gene TRBV4-1 combines with J gene TRBJ1-5; D possibly corresponds to TRBD1 (5 bases). CDR3 length: 13 amino acids. Trimming shortened V by 0 bases and J by 6 bases, and 6 bases separated the two germline ends. Germline V lookup: CDR1 MGHRA, CDR2 YSYEKL. The CDR3 DNA reads TGCGCCAGCAGCCAAGAGGGACGTCAGCCCCAGCATTTT. As protein: CASSQEGRQPQHF.

This clone occurred once. Other DNA sequences within the sample encode an identical CDR3. V and J are TRBV9 and TRBJ1-4, with 8 nucleotides matching TRBD1. The germline CDR1 and CDR2 sequences are SGDLS and YYNGEE. V gave up 0 bases and J gave up 8 bases; unmatched junction bases: 3. There are 14 residues in the CDR3. The DNA of the CDR3 is TGTGCCAGCAGCGTAGGGACAGGGAGGGAAAAACTGTTTTTT. Translating it yields CASSVGTGREKLFF. The full variable domain, in which reference TRBV9 and TRBJ1-4 provide the parts outside the CDR3, is DSGVTQTPKHLITATGQRVTLRCSPRSGDLSVYWYQQSLDQGLQFLIQYYNGEERAKGNILERFSAQQFPDLHSELNLSSLELGDSALYFCASSVGTGREKLFFGSGTQLSVL.

This chain connects TRBV6-6 to TRBJ2-7; 8 positions agree with TRBD1. The junction had 8 bases not matched to a gene; V was cut back by 6 bases and J by 4 bases. The CDR3 consists of 14 residues. The germline CDR1 and CDR2 sequences are MNHNY and SVGAGI (reference sequence). The CDR3 DNA reads TGTGCCAGCAGGGAAGGACAGGGAATATACGAGCAGTACTTC. Translation gives CASREGQGIYEQYF.

The chain has TRBV20-1 and TRBJ2-2; D remains unclear. Trimming left V 3 bases short and J 3 bases short, with 2 bases between. Germline lookup yields CDR1 DFQATT and CDR2 SNEGSKA (reference sequence). CDR3 length: 11 amino acids. The DNA for the CDR3 is TGCAGTGCTAGTTACACCGGGGAGCTGTTTTTT. It codes for CSASYTGELFF.

The chain is built from TRBV19 and TRBJ1-2; tentatively, D is TRBD1 (6 bases). The CDR3 runs to 12 residues. Germline CDR1 reads LNHDA; CDR2 reads SQIVND (reference sequence). The V gene lost 2 bases and the J gene lost 7 bases, with 8 bases spanning the gap. Written as DNA, the CDR3 is TGTGCCAGTAGTATAAGGGACATTGGCTACACCTTC. Translation gives CASSIRDIGYTF.

A single count supports this clone. V usage is TRBV30 and J usage is TRBJ1-1; D is ambiguous. The CDR3 covers 15 residues. V lost 1 base, J lost 0 bases, and 12 bases lay in between. CDR1 is GTSNPN, CDR2 SVGIG, per germline (reference sequence). The CDR3 DNA is TGTGCCTGGAGTGAAGACGGGTATATGAACACTGAAGCTTTCTTT. As protein: CAWSEDGYMNTEAFF.

The rearrangement links TRBV11-2 to TRBJ1-2, with 10 bases aligning to TRBD1. The CDR3 runs 16 residues. Germline CDR1 SGHAT, CDR2 FQNNGV. Trimming took 4 bases from V and 3 from J; bases not matched to a gene: 8. The CDR3 sequence is CASSSVDGTGDYGYTF. The CDR3 nucleotides are TGTGCCAGCAGCTCAGTCGATGGGACAGGGGACTATGGCTACACCTTC.

The chain links TRBV5-4 to TRBJ1-3, with D possibly being TRBD1 (5 bases). Germline CDR1 reads SGHNT; CDR2 reads YYREEE (reference sequence). The CDR3 has 16 amino acids. V dropped 4 bases and J dropped 0 bases, with 14 bases sitting between them. The CDR3 coding sequence is TGTGCCAGCAGCAAAGGGGAGGACCGCTCTGGAAACACCATATATTTT. Translated: CASSKGEDRSGNTIYF.

The rearrangement links TRBV5-5 to TRBJ2-3; D call uncertain. V was trimmed by 4 bases and J by 2 bases, leaving 14 bases between them. The CDR3 consists of 15 residues. Germline CDR1 reads SGHKS; CDR2 reads YYEKEE (reference sequence). The CDR3 is CASSPDSGFTDTQYF. The CDR3 DNA reads as TGTGCCAGCAGCCCAGACTCGGGTTTCACAGATACGCAGTATTTT.

A few counts support this clone. J is TRBJ1-5 and V is TRBV28; no firm D call. V dropped 2 bases and J dropped 0 bases, with 8 bases sitting between them. Per the germline V gene, CDR1 is MDHEN and CDR2 is SYDVKM. CDR3 length: 15 amino acids. The CDR3 region is CASSLRGHSNQPQHF. For the CDR3, the DNA is TGTGCCAGCAGTTTACGTGGCCATAGCAATCAGCCCCAGCATTTT. Full variable domain (remainder filled in from reference TRBV28 and TRBJ1-5): DVKVTQSSRYLVKRTGEKVFLECVQDMDHENMFWYRQDPGLGLRLIYFSYDVKMKEKGDIPEGYSVSREKKERFSLILESASTNQTSMYLCASSLRGHSNQPQHFGDGTRLSIL.

There are a few counts of this clone. The chain joins TRBV10-3 to TRBJ1-3; D is perhaps TRBD1 (6 bases). The CDR3 sequence is 15 residues long. CDR1 is ENHRY and CDR2 is SYGVKD in the germline V gene. Trimming left V 5 bases short and J 0 bases short, with 11 bases between. The CDR3 nucleotides read TGTGCCATCAGTACGACAGGTTTCTCTGGAAACACCATATATTTT. Its protein is CAISTTGFSGNTIYF.

This chain links TRBV5-1 with TRBJ2-3, with D possibly being TRBD2 (6 bases). The CDR3 totals 17 residues. The V end lost 4 bases, the J end lost 6 bases, and 24 bases lay between the germline ends. Germline V lookup: CDR1 SGHRS, CDR2 YFSETQ. This CDR3 is CASSRSTTSMYADTQYF. DNA for the CDR3: TGCGCCAGCAGCCGATCGACAACTAGCATGTACGCTGATACGCAGTATTTT.

Worth noting for this clone: Distinct nucleotide sequences in the sample also encode this CDR3. The rearrangement joins TRBV7-2 to TRBJ2-3, with 11 bases identical to TRBD1. Germline V gives CDR1 SGHTA, CDR2 FQGNSA. V shed 5 bases, J shed 3 bases, and the junction held 4 bases outside the gene matches. This CDR3 comprises 15 residues. Here the CDR3 reads CASSRGDRGTDTQYF. For the CDR3, the DNA is TGTGCCAGCAGCCGAGGGGACAGGGGGACAGATACGCAGTATTTT.

The chain links TRBV9 to TRBJ1-3; D may be TRBD1 (6 bases). Germline V gene sequence: CDR1 SGDLS, CDR2 YYNGEE. The CDR3 extends over 16 amino acids. V shed 2 bases and J shed 2 bases, with 14 bases lying between them. Written as DNA, the CDR3 is TGTGCCAGCAGCGTCGACCACGGGGGCCCTGGAAACACCATATATTTT. It codes for CASSVDHGGPGNTIYF.

Comment on this clone: A single base separates this from a much larger clone, so it may be a read error. Other nucleotide sequences from this sample produce the same CDR3. The rearrangement uses TRBV6-5 and TRBJ2-1; no reliable D call. CDR1 and CDR2 from the germline V gene are MNHEY and SVGAGI. CDR3 length: 14 amino acids. V lost 2 bases to trimming and J lost 0 bases, with 5 bases between them. CDR3: CASSYGSSYNEQFF. In DNA, the CDR3 is TGTGCCAGCAGTTACGGTAGCTCCTACAATGAGCAGTTCTTC.

This chain uses TRBV4-1 with TRBJ2-2; TRBD2 matches at 8 bases. Germline V gene sequence: CDR1 MGHRA, CDR2 YSYEKL. The junction had 9 bases not matched to a gene; V was cut back by 4 bases and J by 5 bases. The CDR3 covers 16 residues. CDR3 sequence reads: CASSLRGGPDTGELFF. The CDR3, as DNA: TGCGCCAGCAGCCTGCGCGGGGGGCCAGATACCGGGGAGCTGTTTTTT.

This rearrangement joins TRBV5-8 to TRBJ2-3; 7 bases align to TRBD2. V lost 6 bases to trimming and J lost 5 bases; unmatched junction nucleotides: 12. The CDR3 length is 15 residues. From germline, CDR1 is SGHTS and CDR2 YDEGEE. This chain's CDR3 is CASTREGRSGDTQYF. For the CDR3, the DNA is TGTGCCAGCACTAGGGAGGGCCGGTCGGGAGATACGCAGTATTTT. Combining the CDR3 with reference TRBV5-8 and TRBJ2-3 gives the whole variable domain EAGVTQSPTHLIKTRGQQATLRCSPISGHTSVYWYQQALGLGLQFLLWYDEGEERNRGNFPPRFSGRQFPNYSSELNVNALELEDSALYLCASTREGRSGDTQYFGPGTRLTVL.